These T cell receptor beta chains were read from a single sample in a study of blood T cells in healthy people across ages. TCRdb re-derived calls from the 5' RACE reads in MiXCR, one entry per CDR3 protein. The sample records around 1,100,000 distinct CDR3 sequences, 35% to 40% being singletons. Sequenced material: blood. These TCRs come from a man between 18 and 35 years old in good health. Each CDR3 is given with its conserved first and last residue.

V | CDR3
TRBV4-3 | CASSQSRATDTQYF
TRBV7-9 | CASSQGQGGHTKAFF
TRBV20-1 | CSARDTGTYGYTF
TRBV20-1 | CSAKGAGGAHGYTF
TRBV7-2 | CASSPWDSYNEQFF
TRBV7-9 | CASSLAQRSYFEDEQYF
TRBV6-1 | CASSGPSRENTEAFF
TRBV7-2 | CASSPFGANTEAFF
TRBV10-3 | CAISDGTGSNQPQHF
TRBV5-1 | CASSTGPAGNEQFF
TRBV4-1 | CASSQVNRGFYSPLHF
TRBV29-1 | CSVEGDGYTF
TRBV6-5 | CASSYLRLDRGSYNEQFF
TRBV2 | CASSDPNNEQYF
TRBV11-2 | CASSPWGQGDTEAFF
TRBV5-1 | CASSLETGSYNEQYF
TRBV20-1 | CSARAGGAGETQYF
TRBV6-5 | CASQGGTENEQFF
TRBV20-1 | CSARDGANTGELFF
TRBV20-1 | CSARGQGFVDEQYF
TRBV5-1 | CASSWTSGVADTQYF
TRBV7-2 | CASTKAGGAVNEQFF
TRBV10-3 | CAIRRGSTEAFF
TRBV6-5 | CASSYTRRCGYTF
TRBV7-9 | CASSLAFGDRVEQYF
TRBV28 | CASTVVGRETQYF
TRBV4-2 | CASSQDGRVATDTQYF